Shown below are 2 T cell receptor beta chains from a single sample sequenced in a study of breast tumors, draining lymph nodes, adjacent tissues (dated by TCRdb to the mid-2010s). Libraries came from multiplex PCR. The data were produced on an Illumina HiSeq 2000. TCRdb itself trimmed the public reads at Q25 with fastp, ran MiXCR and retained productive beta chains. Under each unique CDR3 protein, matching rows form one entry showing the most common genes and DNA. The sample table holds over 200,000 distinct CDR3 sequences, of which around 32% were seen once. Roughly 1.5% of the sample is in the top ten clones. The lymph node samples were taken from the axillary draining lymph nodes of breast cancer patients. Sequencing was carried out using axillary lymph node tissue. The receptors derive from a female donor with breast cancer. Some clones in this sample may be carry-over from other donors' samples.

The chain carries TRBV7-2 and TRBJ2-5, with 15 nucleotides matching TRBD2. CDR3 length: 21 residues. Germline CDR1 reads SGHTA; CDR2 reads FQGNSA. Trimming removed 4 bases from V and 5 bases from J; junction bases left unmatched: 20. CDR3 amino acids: CASSCPGTSGRNQILGETQYF. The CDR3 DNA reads TGTGCCAGCAGCTGTCCGGGGACTAGCGGGAGGAACCAAATCCTGGGGGAGACCCAGTACTTC.

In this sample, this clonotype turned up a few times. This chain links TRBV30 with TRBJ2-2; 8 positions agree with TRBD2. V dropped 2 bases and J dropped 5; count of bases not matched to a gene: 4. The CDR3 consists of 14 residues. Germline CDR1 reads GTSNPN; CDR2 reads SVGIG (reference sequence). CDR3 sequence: CAWSFLAGTGELFF. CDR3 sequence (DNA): TGTGCCTGGAGTTTCTTAGCGGGAACCGGGGAGCTGTTTTTT.